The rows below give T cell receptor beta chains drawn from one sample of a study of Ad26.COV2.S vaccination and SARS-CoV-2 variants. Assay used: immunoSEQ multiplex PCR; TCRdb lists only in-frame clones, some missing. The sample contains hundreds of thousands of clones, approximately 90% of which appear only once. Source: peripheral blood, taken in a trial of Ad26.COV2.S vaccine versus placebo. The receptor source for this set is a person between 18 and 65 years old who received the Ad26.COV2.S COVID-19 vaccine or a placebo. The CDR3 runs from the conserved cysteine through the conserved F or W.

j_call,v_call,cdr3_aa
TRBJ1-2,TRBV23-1,CASSHTRGEGLRGYTF
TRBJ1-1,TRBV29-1,CSVDWAQMGKAFF
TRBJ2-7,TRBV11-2,CASSFLPELAAYEQYF
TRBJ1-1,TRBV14,CASSPIWQEDTEAFF
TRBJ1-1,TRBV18,CASSPDRGLNTEAFF
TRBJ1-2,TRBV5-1,CASSREPRGQGSNGGYTF
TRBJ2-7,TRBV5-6,CASSSPPTGVNEQYF
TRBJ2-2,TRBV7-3,CASSLEGFSRYTGELFF
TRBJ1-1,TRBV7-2,CASSRDRARGTEAFF
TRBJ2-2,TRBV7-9,CASSLQLTGIGANTGELFF
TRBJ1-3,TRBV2,CASSENTSSRGNTIYF
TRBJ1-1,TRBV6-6,CASSLDEARNTEAFF
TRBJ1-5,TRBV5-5,CASSLLGVLSNQPQHF
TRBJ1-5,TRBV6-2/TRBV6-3,CASSRQGIVNQPQHF
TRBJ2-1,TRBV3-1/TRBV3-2,CASSQGISGSGSEFF
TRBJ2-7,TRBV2,CASSEGRTYEQYF
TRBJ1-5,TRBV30,CAWSTDSNQPQHF
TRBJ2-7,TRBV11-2,CASSLVTGGTWEYF
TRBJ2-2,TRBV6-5,CASRGFGINTGELFF
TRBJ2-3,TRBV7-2,CASSPRTSGSRGDTQYF
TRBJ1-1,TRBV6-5,CASTQIVGGQAEAFF
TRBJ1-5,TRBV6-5,CASSYSKDSQPQHF
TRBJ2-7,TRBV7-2,CASSLFSDEQYF
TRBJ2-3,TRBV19,CASSTGRGTDTQYF
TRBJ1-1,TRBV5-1,CASSKTGGLLMNTEAFF
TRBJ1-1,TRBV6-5,CASSHPGQEPKAFF
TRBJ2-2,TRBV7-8,CASSPRERGNTGELFF
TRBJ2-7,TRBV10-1,CASSESGYEQYF
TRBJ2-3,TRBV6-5,CASSHSGVFIDTQYF
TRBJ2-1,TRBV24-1,CATSDLSIRNEQFF
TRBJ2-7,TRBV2,CASLRGSGYEQYF
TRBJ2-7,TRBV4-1,CASSQDPRMRYF
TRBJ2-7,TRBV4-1,CASSQDGATYEQYF
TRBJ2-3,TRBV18,CASSPGVITDTQYF
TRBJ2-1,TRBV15,CATAPGTGETNEQFF
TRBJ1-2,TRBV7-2,CASSLDRGYTF
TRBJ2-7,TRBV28,CASSTSGSTVEQYF
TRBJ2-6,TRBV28,CASSVGTGANVLTF
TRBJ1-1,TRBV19,CASSPPGQGALNTEAFF
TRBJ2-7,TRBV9,CASSVASGSYEQYF
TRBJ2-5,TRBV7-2,CASSLSAGAYQETQYF
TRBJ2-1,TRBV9,CASSVLPGGSNEQFF
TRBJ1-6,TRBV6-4,CASSAQGGSPLHF
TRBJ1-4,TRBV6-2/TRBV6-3,CASSRQDEKLFF
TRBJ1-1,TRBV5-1,CASRTAGTGNTEAFF
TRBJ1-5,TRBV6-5,CASSLGQGNQPQHF
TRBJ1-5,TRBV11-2,CASSLRRDQPQHF
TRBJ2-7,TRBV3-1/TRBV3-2,CASSQDRLRAQYF
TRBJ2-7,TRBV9,CASSPSPIILYEQYF
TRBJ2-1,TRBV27,CASSSFPREDPYNEQFF
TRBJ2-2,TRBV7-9,CASSLGGRGTGELFF
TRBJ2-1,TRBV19,CASSIGTSGVGENEQFF
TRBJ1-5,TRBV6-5,CASKGTPNQPQHF
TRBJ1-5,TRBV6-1,CASSEGSGNQPQHF